A single T cell receptor beta chain is shown here with its context. Its antigen is unidentified. TCRdb passed the 5' RACE reads through MiXCR, listing each CDR3 protein once. The sample has some 500,000 distinct CDR3 sequences, more than 13% seen once. Every one of the donors was a healthy Caucasian. This sample is part of a study of identical twins. The study, taken as a whole, reports: Because invariant MAIT and iNKT cells could be present, zero-insertion analyses could be partly confounded. Within twin pairs, the out-of-frame alpha sequences they shared showed excess low generation probability. Whereas memory repertoires showed no such difference, abundant cord blood beta clonotypes carried fewer insertions.

The CDR3 sequence is 13 residues long. The trim removed 4 bases at V and 15 bases at J, leaving 12 bases unmatched. Per the germline V gene, CDR1 is LGHDT and CDR2 is YNNKEL (reference sequence). These sequences were also reported in another study, on yellow fever vaccine responses in identical twins.

The V gene is TRBV3-1, the J gene TRBJ2-3; TRBD2 matches 8 bases. The sequenced sample consisted of CD4+ T cells sorted from blood. The receptor comes from a woman aged 18-30 years in good health. The CDR3 is CASSPRGAGVFYF. The CDR3 nucleotides are TGTGCCAGCAGCCCCAGAGGAGCGGGGGTTTTTTATTTT.